The sequence of this T cell receptor (beta chain) was determined in a study of T cell responses to AZD1222 COVID-19 vaccine. Study-level information: The analysis combined second doses at about 4 or about 12 weeks. Study observations and caveats: Only six or seven AZD1222 recipients tested seropositive at baseline.

Sequenced by immunoSEQ multiplex PCR; TCRdb stores in-frame clones only, minus some. Of roughly 120,000 clones listed, about 86% were seen once; the top ten hold less than 15%. Remarks on this clone: The antigen remains unidentified.

The CDR3 sequence is 16 residues long. In germline, CDR1 is MRHNA, CDR2 SNTAGT. Trimming shortened V by 1 base and J by 0 bases, and 9 bases separated the two germline ends. The sequencing used peripheral blood, collected on day 0 of AZD1222 vaccination. The gene calls are TRBV6-4 and TRBJ2-2, with unresolved D. The TCR originated in an adult in good health. In nucleotides, the CDR3 is TGTGCCAGCAGTGACTACGGTTTTGCGAACACCGGGGAGCTGTTTTTT. As protein: CASSDYGFANTGELFF.